This T cell receptor beta chain comes out of a study of technical replicates of blood from several donors (dated 2017 in TCRdb). Including cysteine and phenylalanine, the CDR3 has 12 amino acids. CDR3 DNA is the only sequence kept; it has 36 bases, read in frame from the first base. The germline V gene (reference sequence) provides CDR1 MNHEY and CDR2 SMNVEV. Trimming takes 4 bases from V and 3 bases from J, and the germline ends sit 7 bases apart. A word on this clone: Its antigen is not yet known. No qualities accompany the bases; no much larger clone lies one base away.

Libraries were built with the immunoSEQ multiplex PCR assay. This is the immuneACCESS table as TCRdb keeps it, with only in-frame sequences that have V and J called. A part of the clones is gone; compared with another copy, unresolved V genes explain less than half, and the rest is unexplained. For this sample the table gives 60,000 to 90,000 clones, of which about nine tenths were detected only once. The ten biggest clones cover roughly 0.36% of the sample. Sequenced input: T cells isolated from PBMCs. The TCR originated in a human donor in good health. The rearrangement combines TRBV27 with TRBJ2-7, with the D gene not clear enough to name. The CDR3 is CASSSQYYEQYF. The DNA reads as follows: TGTGCCAGCAGTTCCCAGTACTACGAGCAGTACTTC.